A single sample gave rise to the 8 T cell receptor beta chains below, sequenced in a study of response to subunit inactivated influenza vaccine. TCRdb recomputed calls from the RT-PCR reads with MiXCR, one row per CDR3 protein. The data hold 490,000 or so distinct CDR3 sequences, with about 7.6% observed a single time. The material sequenced was PBMCs from blood, taken around 2 years after vaccination. Source of these receptors: a man aged 45 to 70 who received an inactivated influenza vaccine.

The CDR3 sequence: CASGLVLWDRGQGQPQHF. DNA for the CDR3: TGTGCTAGTGGTTTGGTTCTCTGGGACAGGGGGCAAGGACAGCCCCAGCATTTT. The chain couples TRBV12-5 to TRBJ1-5; 12 bases fit TRBD1. V lost 0 bases and J lost 7; bases outside the gene matches: 10. The germline gives CDR1 LGHNT, CDR2 FRNRAP. This CDR3 region has 18 residues.

J is TRBJ1-1 and V is TRBV6-6, with D uncertain. The V gene lost 7 bases and the J gene lost 1 base, with 10 bases spanning the gap. Per the germline V gene, CDR1 is MNHNY and CDR2 is SVGAGI (reference sequence). This CDR3 spans 13 amino acids. The CDR3 spells CASTETSNTEAFF. CDR3 coding DNA: TGTGCCAGCACCGAAACCTCGAACACTGAAGCTTTCTTT.

This clonotype occurred a few times. The V gene is TRBV2, the J gene TRBJ2-2; no reliable D call. V was clipped by 4 bases and J by 6 bases, with 9 bases between them. The CDR3 consists of 13 residues. CDR1 is SNHLY and CDR2 is FYNNEI in the germline V gene. The CDR3: CASSASRAGELFF. The CDR3 bases are TGTGCCAGCAGTGCGTCACGGGCCGGGGAGCTGTTTTTT.

This clonotype was seen many times. The chain joins TRBV29-1 to TRBJ2-3, with 11 bases lining up with TRBD2. Trimming cost V 7 bases and J 5 bases; bases outside gene matches: 8. Per the germline V gene, CDR1 is SQVTM and CDR2 is ANQGSEA. CDR3 length equals 14 residues. CDR3: CSALAGGPIDTQYF. Written as DNA, the CDR3 is TGCAGCGCTTTAGCGGGAGGGCCGATAGATACGCAGTATTTT.

Many counts were recorded for this clonotype. The CDR3 loop reads CASSFAGTGFSPLHF. The CDR3 nucleotides read TGTGCCAGCAGTTTCGCCGGGACAGGCTTTTCACCCCTCCACTTT. The genes are TRBV12-3 or TRBV12-4 and TRBJ1-6; 8 bases align to TRBD1. This CDR3 is built from 15 residues. The junction had 7 bases not matched to a gene; V was cut back by 3 bases and J by 9 bases.

This CDR3 is CASSLAFLAGSTDTQYF. The CDR3 nucleotides read TGTGCCAGCAGCTTAGCGTTCCTAGCGGGGAGCACAGATACGCAGTATTTT. V is TRBV7-2 and J is TRBJ2-3; 9 nucleotides match TRBD2. Per the germline V gene, CDR1 is SGHTA and CDR2 is FQGNSA. This CDR3 is built from 17 residues. With V trimmed by 0 bases and J by 0 bases, 4 bases remained unmatched.

V is TRBV7-3 and J is TRBJ2-3; TRBD2 matches at 7 bases. This CDR3 has 14 amino acids. CDR1 is SGHTA, CDR2 FQGTGA, per germline. V gave up 5 bases and J gave up 3 bases; unmatched junction bases: 5. Here the CDR3 reads CASSEGTNTDTQYF. CDR3 in DNA: TGTGCCAGCAGCGAGGGGACTAATACAGATACGCAGTATTTT.

The chain links TRBV7-6 to TRBJ2-5; D uncertain. Between the trimmed V and J ends, which lost 3 bases and 9 bases, there was a span of 8 bases. The CDR3 has 11 amino acids. Germline V gene lookup returns CDR1 SGHVS and CDR2 FNYEAQ. Here the CDR3 reads CASSLGPAQYF. In DNA, the CDR3 is TGTGCCAGCAGCTTGGGCCCGGCCCAGTACTTC.